This paragraph covers one TCR beta chain sequence. CDR1 is ENHRY and CDR2 is SYGVKD in the germline V gene. This CDR3 is 13 amino acids long. Trimming took 3 bases from V and 4 from J, leaving 9 bases between them. This specimen comes from a study of shared clonotypes between healthy human individuals. The method was immunoSEQ multiplex PCR; TCRdb's version includes in-frame clones alone and lacks a portion of them. Of about 870,000 clones detected, approximately 92% appear once; the ten largest clones hold 24%. CD45RO-negative, CCR7-selected cells formed the naive CD8 fraction, which excluded terminally differentiated effector memory CD45RA+ cells.

V and J are TRBV10-3 and TRBJ1-2; maybe TRBD1 (6 bases). The clonotype comes from a man aged 25-45 years in good health. The sample taken for sequencing was naive CD8+ T cells sorted from blood. The CDR3 sequence is CAISDGQLYGYTF. CDR3 DNA sequence: TGTGCCATCAGTGATGGACAGCTCTATGGCTACACCTTC.